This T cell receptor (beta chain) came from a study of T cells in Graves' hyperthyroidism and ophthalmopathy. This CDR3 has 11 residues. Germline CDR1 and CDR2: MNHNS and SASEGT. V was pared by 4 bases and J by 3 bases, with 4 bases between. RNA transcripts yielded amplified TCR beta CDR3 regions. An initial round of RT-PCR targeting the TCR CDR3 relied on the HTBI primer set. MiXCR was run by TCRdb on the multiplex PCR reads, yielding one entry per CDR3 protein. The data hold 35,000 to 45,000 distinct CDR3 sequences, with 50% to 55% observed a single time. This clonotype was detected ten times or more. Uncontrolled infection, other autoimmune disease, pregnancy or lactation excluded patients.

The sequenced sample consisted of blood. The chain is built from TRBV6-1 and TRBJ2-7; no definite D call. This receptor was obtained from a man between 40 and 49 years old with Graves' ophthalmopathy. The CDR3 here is CASSAYYEQYF. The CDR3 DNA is TGTGCCAGCAGTGCTTACTACGAGCAGTACTTC.